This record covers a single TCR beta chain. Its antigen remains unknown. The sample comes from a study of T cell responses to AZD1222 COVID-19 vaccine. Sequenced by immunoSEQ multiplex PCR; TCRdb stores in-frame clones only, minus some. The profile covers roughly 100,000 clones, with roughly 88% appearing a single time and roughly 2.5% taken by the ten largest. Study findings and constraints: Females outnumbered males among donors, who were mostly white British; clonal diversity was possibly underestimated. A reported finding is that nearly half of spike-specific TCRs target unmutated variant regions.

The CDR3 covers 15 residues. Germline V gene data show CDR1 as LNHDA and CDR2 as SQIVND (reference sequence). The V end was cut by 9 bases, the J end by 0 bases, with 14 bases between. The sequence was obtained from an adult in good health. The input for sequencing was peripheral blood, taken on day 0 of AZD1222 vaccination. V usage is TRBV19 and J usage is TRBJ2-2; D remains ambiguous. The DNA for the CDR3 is TGTGCCAGCGTTTACAATCCCACGAACACCGGGGAGCTGTTTTTT. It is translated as CASVYNPTNTGELFF.